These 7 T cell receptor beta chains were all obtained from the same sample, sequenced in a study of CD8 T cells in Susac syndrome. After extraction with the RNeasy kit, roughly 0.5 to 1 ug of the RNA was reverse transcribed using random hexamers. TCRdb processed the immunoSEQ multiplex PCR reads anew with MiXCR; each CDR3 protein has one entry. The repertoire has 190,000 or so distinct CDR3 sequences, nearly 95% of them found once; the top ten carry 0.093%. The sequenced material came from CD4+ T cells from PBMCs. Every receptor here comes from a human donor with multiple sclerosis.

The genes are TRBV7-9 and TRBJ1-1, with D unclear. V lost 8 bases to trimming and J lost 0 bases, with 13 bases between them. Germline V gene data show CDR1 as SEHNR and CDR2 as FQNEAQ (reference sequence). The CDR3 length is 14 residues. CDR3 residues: CASFGRTLNTEAFF. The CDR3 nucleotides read TGTGCCAGCTTCGGGCGCACGCTGAACACTGAAGCTTTCTTT.

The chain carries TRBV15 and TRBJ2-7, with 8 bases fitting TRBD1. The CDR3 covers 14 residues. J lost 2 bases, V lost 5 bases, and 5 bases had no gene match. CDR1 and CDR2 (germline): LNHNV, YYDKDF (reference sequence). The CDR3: CATSFDRGAYEQYF. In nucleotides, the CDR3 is TGTGCCACCAGCTTTGACAGGGGCGCCTACGAGCAGTACTTC.

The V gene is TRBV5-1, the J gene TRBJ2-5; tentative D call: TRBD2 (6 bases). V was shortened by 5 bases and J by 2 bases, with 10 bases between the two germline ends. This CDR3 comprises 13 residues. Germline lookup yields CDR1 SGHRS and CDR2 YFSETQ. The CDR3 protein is CASRHGGQETQYF. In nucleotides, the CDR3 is TGCGCCAGCAGGCACGGAGGGCAAGAGACCCAGTACTTC.

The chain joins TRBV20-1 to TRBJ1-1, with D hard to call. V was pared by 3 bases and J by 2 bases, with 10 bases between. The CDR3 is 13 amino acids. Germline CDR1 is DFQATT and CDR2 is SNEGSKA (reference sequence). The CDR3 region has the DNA TGCAGTGCTAGGCGACAAATTAACACTGAAGCTTTCTTT. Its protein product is CSARRQINTEAFF.

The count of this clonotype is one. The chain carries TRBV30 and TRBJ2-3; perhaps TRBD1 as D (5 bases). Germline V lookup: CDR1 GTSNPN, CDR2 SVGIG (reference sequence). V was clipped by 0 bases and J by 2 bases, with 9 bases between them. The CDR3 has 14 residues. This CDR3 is CAWSVVGATDTQYF. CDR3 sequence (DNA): TGTGCCTGGAGTGTAGTTGGGGCCACAGATACGCAGTATTTT. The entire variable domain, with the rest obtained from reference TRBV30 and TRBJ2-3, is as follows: SQTIHQWPATLVQPVGSPLSLECTVEGTSNPNLYWYRQAAGRGLQLLFYSVGIGQISSEVPQNLSASRPQDRQFILSSKKLLLSDSGFYLCAWSVVGATDTQYFGPGTRLTVL.

The CDR3 loop is CSVPRNDYGYTF. CDR3 DNA: TGCAGCGTTCCTCGGAATGACTATGGCTACACCTTC. This sequence joins TRBV29-1 and TRBJ1-2, with D unresolved. V lost 5 bases and J lost 3, with 10 bases in between. Germline CDR1 reads SQVTM; CDR2 reads ANQGSEA. The CDR3 has 12 residues.

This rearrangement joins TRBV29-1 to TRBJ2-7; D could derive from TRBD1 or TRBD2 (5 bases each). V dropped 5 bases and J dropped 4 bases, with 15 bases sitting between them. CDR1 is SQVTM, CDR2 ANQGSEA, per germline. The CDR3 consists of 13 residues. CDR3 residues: CSVQRLQGYEQYF. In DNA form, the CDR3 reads TGCAGCGTTCAGCGGCTGCAGGGTTACGAGCAGTACTTC.